The 20 T cell receptor beta chains below all came from one sample that was sequenced in a study of blood T cell repertoires in COVID-19. TCRdb's copy holds only in-frame clones and misses some; the assay was immunoSEQ multiplex PCR. In the table there are some 21,000 clones, around 82% of which are singletons. Sequencing used peripheral blood. The receptors were sampled from a man in his 60s with active COVID-19.

Here the CDR3 reads CASSLPGTSNEQFF. Written as DNA, the CDR3 is TGTGCCAGCAGCTTACCCGGGACTTCGAATGAGCAGTTCTTC. The genes are TRBV7-8 and TRBJ2-1, with a possible D match to TRBD2 (6 bases). The germline V gene has CDR1 SGHVS and CDR2 FQNEAQ. Trimming stripped 2 bases from V and 7 bases from J, with 12 bases between. The CDR3 has 14 residues.

The chain recombines TRBV27 with TRBJ2-5; D may be TRBD1 (6 bases). The CDR3 has 14 amino acids. Germline CDR1 is MNHEY and CDR2 is SMNVEV (reference sequence). The ends were cut back, 3 bases at V and 1 base at J, with 9 bases in the middle. Written as DNA, the CDR3 is TGTGCCAGCAGTTTGACAGGAGCCCAAGAGACCCAGTACTTC. It is translated as CASSLTGAQETQYF.

In this sample, this clone turned up a few times. The CDR3 DNA reads as TGTGCCAGCAGCTTAGTCGACAGCGGGTTCGACGAGCAGTACTTC. Protein sequence: CASSLVDSGFDEQYF. V gene TRBV7-9 combines with J gene TRBJ2-7; D may be TRBD2 (6 bases). CDR1 SEHNR and CDR2 FQNEAQ come from the germline V gene (reference sequence). The V gene lost 1 base and the J gene lost 5 bases, with 15 bases spanning the gap. This CDR3 has 15 amino acids.

The chain has TRBV5-6 and TRBJ1-4; 9 bases map to TRBD1. Germline CDR1 is SGHDT and CDR2 is YYEEEE. Trimming at V came to 4 bases and at J to 11 bases, leaving 15 bases not matched to a gene. This CDR3 comprises 16 residues. The CDR3 nucleotides read TGTGCCAGCAGCCCAAGCCCGGGACAGGGAACAGTGAAACTGTTTTTT. It yields the protein CASSPSPGQGTVKLFF.

This rearrangement joins TRBV7-6 to TRBJ2-1, with a tentative D call TRBD2 (6 bases). Germline CDR1 reads SGHVS; CDR2 reads FNYEAQ. This CDR3 is 14 amino acids long. V was pared by 5 bases and J by 9 bases, with 17 bases between. The CDR3 sequence: CASSARLDLSEQFF. The DNA of the CDR3 is TGTGCCAGCAGCGCAAGACTAGATCTCAGTGAGCAGTTCTTC. Full variable domain (outside the CDR3, taken from reference TRBV7-6 and TRBJ2-1): GAGVSQSPRYKVTKRGQDVALRCDPISGHVSLYWYRQALGQGPEFLTYFNYEAQQDKSGLPNDRFSAERPEGSISTLTIQRTEQRDSAMYRCASSARLDLSEQFFGPGTRLTVL.

This clone was recorded only once. The chain couples TRBV5-4 to TRBJ2-7, with 11 bases that match TRBD2. Germline CDR1 and CDR2: SGHNT and YYREEE (reference sequence). V was clipped by 5 bases and J by 5 bases; unmatched bases: 6. The CDR3 totals 14 residues. The CDR3, as DNA: TGTGCCAGCAGTTTCACTAGCGGGAGTGACGAGCAGTACTTC. It specifies CASSFTSGSDEQYF.

The CDR3 spells CASSMGLAGGPKNEQFF. The CDR3 region has the DNA TGTGCCAGCAGCATGGGACTAGCGGGAGGGCCGAAAAATGAGCAGTTCTTC. The chain joins TRBV7-9 to TRBJ2-1; 16 nucleotides match TRBD2. The CDR3 loop spans 17 amino acids. Germline lookup yields CDR1 SEHNR and CDR2 FQNEAQ (reference sequence). With V trimmed by 5 bases and J by 7 bases, 8 bases remained unmatched. Variable domain in full (rest from reference TRBV7-9 and TRBJ2-1): DTGVSQNPRHKITKRGQNVTFRCDPISEHNRLYWYRQTLGQGPEFLTYFQNEAQLEKSRLLSDRFSAERPKGSFSTLEIQRTEQGDSAMYLCASSMGLAGGPKNEQFFGPGTRLTVL.

The CDR3 loop is CASSQAGGGYEQYF. CDR3 nucleotides: TGTGCCAGCAGCCAAGCGGGAGGAGGATACGAGCAGTACTTC. The chain combines TRBV3-1 (or the pseudogene TRBV3-2) with TRBJ2-7; 7 bases agree with TRBD2. The CDR3 extends over 14 amino acids. V trimming: 1 base; J trimming: 4 bases; junction bases outside the gene matches: 4. Per the germline V gene, CDR1 is LGHDT and CDR2 is YNNKEL (reference sequence).

This clone was detected a few times. V usage is TRBV28 and J usage is TRBJ2-7; D is perhaps TRBD2 (6 bases). The V gene's germline CDR1 is MDHEN and CDR2 SYDVKM. The CDR3 is made up of 14 amino acids. V was trimmed by 4 bases and J by 6 bases, leaving 16 bases between them. DNA of the CDR3: TGTGCCAGCAGTTGGCGGGGCGGGATCGGCGAGCAGTACTTC. This encodes CASSWRGGIGEQYF.

The chain has TRBV7-2 and TRBJ1-3; D gene unclear. The length of the CDR3 is 14 residues. Trimming stripped 1 base from V and 2 bases from J, with 6 bases between. Per the germline V gene, CDR1 is SGHTA and CDR2 is FQGNSA. In nucleotides, the CDR3 is TGTGCCAGCAGCTTAGGCCGGGCTGGAAACACCATATATTTT. This sequence encodes CASSLGRAGNTIYF.

The chain is built from TRBV30 and TRBJ2-1, with D uncertain. The germline V gene has CDR1 GTSNPN and CDR2 SVGIG (reference sequence). Trimming cost V 0 bases and J 3 bases, with 12 bases left between them. The length of the CDR3 is 15 residues. The CDR3 nucleotides read TGTGCCTGGAGTGTACGAAGGCAGGACTACAATGAGCAGTTCTTC. Translated: CAWSVRRQDYNEQFF.

Only one count was recorded for this clone. The chain recombines TRBV19 with TRBJ2-1, with 9 bases matching TRBD1. The germline V gene has CDR1 LNHDA and CDR2 SQIVND (reference sequence). V dropped 7 bases and J dropped 5; count of bases not matched to a gene: 6. The CDR3 is 14 residues long. CDR3 residues: CASTKGQGNNEQFF. The CDR3 DNA is TGTGCCAGTACCAAAGGACAGGGGAACAATGAGCAGTTCTTC. Using reference TRBV19 and TRBJ2-1 for the parts outside the CDR3, the full variable domain is DGGITQSPKYLFRKEGQNVTLSCEQNLNHDAMYWYRQDPGQGLRLIYYSQIVNDFQKGDIAEGYSVSREKKESFPLTVTSAQKNPTAFYLCASTKGQGNNEQFFGPGTRLTVL.

This chain joins TRBV5-8 and TRBJ2-3; possible D gene TRBD2, 6 bases. Germline assignment: CDR1 SGHTS and CDR2 YDEGEE. This CDR3 comprises 17 residues. V lost 0 bases and J lost 3, with 17 bases in between. The CDR3 loop reads CASSLAGGGVGTDTQYF. The CDR3 nucleotides read TGTGCCAGCAGCTTGGCAGGAGGAGGGGTCGGGACAGATACGCAGTATTTT.

A word on this clone: The junction differs from germline at one of its ends, possibly a read error. The chain has TRBV7-7 and TRBJ2-5; D not resolved. The germline V gene encodes CDR1 SSHAT and CDR2 FNYEAQ (reference sequence). This CDR3 is 14 amino acids long. The CDR3 sequence: CASSPGTVQETQYF. In DNA, the CDR3 is TGTGCTAGCAGCCCCGGAACAGTACAAGAGACCCAGTACTTC.

The chain uses TRBV6-2 or TRBV6-3 and TRBJ2-7; 7 nucleotides line up with TRBD1. Germline V gene lookup returns CDR1 MNHEY and CDR2 SVGEGT. V lost 5 bases to trimming and J lost 2 bases; unmatched junction nucleotides: 0. This CDR3 has 12 residues. CDR3 sequence: CASSQGAYEQYF. DNA of the CDR3: TGTGCCAGCAGTCAGGGGGCCTACGAGCAGTACTTC.

The chain has TRBV19 and TRBJ2-1; 7 nucleotides match TRBD1. V lost 7 bases to trimming and J lost 2 bases; unmatched junction nucleotides: 5. The germline V gene encodes CDR1 LNHDA and CDR2 SQIVND (reference sequence). CDR3 length: 14 residues. The chain's CDR3 is CASTQGTAYNEQFF. The CDR3 nucleotides read TGTGCCAGTACCCAAGGGACAGCCTACAATGAGCAGTTCTTC.

The chain employs TRBV13 and TRBJ2-1, with 13 bases aligning to TRBD2. This CDR3 is 19 amino acids long. V lost 5 bases to trimming and J lost 0 bases; unmatched junction nucleotides: 10. Germline V CDR1 and CDR2: PRHDT, FYEKMQ (reference sequence). CDR3 bases: TGTGCCAGCAGCACGACGGGACTAGCGGGGAGGAGCTCCTACAATGAGCAGTTCTTC. Protein: CASSTTGLAGRSSYNEQFF.

The V and J genes are TRBV21-1 and TRBJ2-5; the table names TRBD2, a call not compared with the DNA. TRBV21-1 constitutes a pseudogene. This CDR3 has 19 residues. The CDR3 protein is CASSKLKLAGDALVETQYF. CDR3 coding DNA: TGTGCCAGCAGCAAACTGAAGCTAGCGGGAGATGCCTTGGTAGAGACCCAGTACTTC.

The chain carries TRBV5-1 and TRBJ2-5; TRBD2 agrees at 13 bases. Germline CDR1 and CDR2: SGHRS and YFSETQ. Germline trimming cut 5 bases from V and 5 bases from J; bases unmatched to any gene: 9. This CDR3 contains 16 residues. In DNA, the CDR3 is TGCGCCAGCAGACCGGGACTAGCGGGACAGGGCGAGACCCAGTACTTC. The encoded protein is CASRPGLAGQGETQYF.

The chain joins TRBV18 to TRBJ2-7; TRBD2 matches at 9 bases. Germline V gives CDR1 KGHSH, CDR2 LQKENI. The CDR3 covers 18 residues. The V and J ends lost 3 bases and 0 bases, in that order; junction bases with no gene match: 12. The CDR3 spells CASSPLRTSALSSYEQYF. Written as DNA, the CDR3 is TGTGCCAGCTCACCCCTTAGGACTAGCGCCCTGAGCTCCTACGAGCAGTACTTC.